This TCR beta chain was obtained from a study of control samples from healthy donors and cancer patients. Germline lookup yields CDR1 SGDLS and CDR2 YYNGEE. V dropped 1 base and J dropped 5 bases, with 10 bases sitting between them. The CDR3 has 13 amino acids. Assay used: immunoSEQ multiplex PCR; TCRdb lists only in-frame clones, some missing. The table records just over 90,000 clones, roughly nine tenths of them present only once. The TCR originated in a woman between 50 and 59 years old in good health. The rearrangement joins TRBV9 to TRBJ2-7, with D perhaps matching TRBD2 (5 bases). The source material was blood. CDR3 protein: CASSVSGIHEQYF. The CDR3 coding sequence is TGTGCCAGCAGCGTATCGGGAATCCACGAGCAGTACTTC.